This TCR beta chain derives from a study of blood T cell repertoires in COVID-19. Method: immunoSEQ multiplex PCR; TCRdb's copy keeps in-frame clones and lacks some. The sample contains under 200,000 clones, approximately 79% of which appear only once. The CDR3 has 19 amino acids. The ends were cut back, 8 bases at V and 0 bases at J, with 23 bases in the middle. Germline V lookup: CDR1 MNHEY, CDR2 SMNVEV (reference sequence). Sequencing used peripheral blood. This receptor was taken from a man aged 25-45 years with active or convalescent COVID-19. V gene TRBV27 combines with J gene TRBJ2-6, with a tentative D call TRBD1 (6 bases). The CDR3 loop is CASSTLDSKGFSGANVLTF. Written as DNA, the CDR3 is TGTGCCAGCTCCACCCTGGACAGTAAGGGGTTCTCTGGGGCCAACGTCCTGACTTTC.